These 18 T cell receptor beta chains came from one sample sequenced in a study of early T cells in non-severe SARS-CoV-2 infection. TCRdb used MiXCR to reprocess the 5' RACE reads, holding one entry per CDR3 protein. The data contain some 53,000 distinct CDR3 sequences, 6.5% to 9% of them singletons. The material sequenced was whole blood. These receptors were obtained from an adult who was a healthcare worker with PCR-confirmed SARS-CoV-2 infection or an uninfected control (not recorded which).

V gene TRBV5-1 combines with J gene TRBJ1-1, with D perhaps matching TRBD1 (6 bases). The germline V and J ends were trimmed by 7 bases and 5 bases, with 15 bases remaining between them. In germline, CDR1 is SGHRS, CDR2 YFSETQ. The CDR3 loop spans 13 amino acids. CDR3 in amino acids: CASAVAGVTEAFF. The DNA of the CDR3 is TGCGCCAGCGCGGTCGCAGGGGTTACTGAAGCTTTCTTT.

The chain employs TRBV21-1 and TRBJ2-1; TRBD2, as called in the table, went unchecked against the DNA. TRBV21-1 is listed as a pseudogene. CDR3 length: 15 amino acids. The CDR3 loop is CASSKARLASNEQFF. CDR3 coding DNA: TGTGCCAGCAGCAAAGCGCGGCTAGCGAGCAATGAGCAGTTCTTC.

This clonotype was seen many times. The CDR3 reads CASSLTQNTEAFF. The CDR3 region has the DNA TGTGCCAGCAGCCTTACACAGAACACTGAAGCTTTCTTT. The V and J genes are TRBV6-2 or TRBV6-3 and TRBJ1-1; D gene ambiguous. The CDR3 sequence is 13 residues long. The germline V gene has CDR1 MNHEY and CDR2 SVGEGT. V shed 6 bases and J shed 1 base, with 9 bases lying between them.

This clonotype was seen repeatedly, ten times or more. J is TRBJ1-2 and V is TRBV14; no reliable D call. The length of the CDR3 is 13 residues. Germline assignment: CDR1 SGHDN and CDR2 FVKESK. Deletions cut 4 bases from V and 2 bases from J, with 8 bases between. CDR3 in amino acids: CASSPGVNYGYTF. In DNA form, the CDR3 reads TGTGCCAGCAGCCCTGGGGTAAACTATGGCTACACCTTC.

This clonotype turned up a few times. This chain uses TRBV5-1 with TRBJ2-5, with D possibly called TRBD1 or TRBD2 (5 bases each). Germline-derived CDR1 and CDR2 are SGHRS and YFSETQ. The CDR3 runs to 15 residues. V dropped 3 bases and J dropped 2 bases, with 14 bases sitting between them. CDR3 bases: TGCGCCAGCAGCTCGGGCCGGGGCGGACAAGAGACCCAGTACTTC. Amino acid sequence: CASSSGRGGQETQYF.

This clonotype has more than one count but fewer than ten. CDR3: CSARVRGNTGELFF. CDR3 coding DNA: TGCAGTGCTAGAGTTCGCGGCAACACCGGGGAGCTGTTTTTT. The chain employs TRBV20-1 and TRBJ2-2; D remains unclear. Trimming took off 1 base at V and 2 bases at J, with 8 bases between the two ends. CDR3 length equals 14 residues. Per germline, CDR1 DFQATT and CDR2 SNEGSKA (reference sequence).

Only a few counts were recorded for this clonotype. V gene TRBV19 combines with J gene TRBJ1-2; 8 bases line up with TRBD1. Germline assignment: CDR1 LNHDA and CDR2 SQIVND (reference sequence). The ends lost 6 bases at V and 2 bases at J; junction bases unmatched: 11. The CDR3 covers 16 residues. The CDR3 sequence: CASSGQGAILNYGYTF. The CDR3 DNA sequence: TGTGCCAGTAGCGGGCAGGGGGCAATCCTAAACTATGGCTACACCTTC.

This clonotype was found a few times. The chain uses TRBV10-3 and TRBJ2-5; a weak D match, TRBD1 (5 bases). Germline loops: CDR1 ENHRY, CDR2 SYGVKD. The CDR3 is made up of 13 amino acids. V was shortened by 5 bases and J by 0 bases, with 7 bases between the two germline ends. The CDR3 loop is CAISTGDQETQYF. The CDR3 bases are TGTGCCATCAGTACAGGAGACCAAGAGACCCAGTACTTC.

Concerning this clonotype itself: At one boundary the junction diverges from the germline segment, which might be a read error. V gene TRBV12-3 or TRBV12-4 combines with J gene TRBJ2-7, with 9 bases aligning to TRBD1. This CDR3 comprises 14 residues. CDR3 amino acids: CASNLQGARYEQYF. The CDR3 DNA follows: TGTGCCAGCAATTTACAGGGGGCGCGGTACGAGCAGTACTTC.

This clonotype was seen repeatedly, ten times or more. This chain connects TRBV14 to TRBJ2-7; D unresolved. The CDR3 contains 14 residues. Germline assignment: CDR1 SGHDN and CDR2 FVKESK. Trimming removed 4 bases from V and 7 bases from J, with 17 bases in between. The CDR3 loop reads CASSPSPHLREQYF. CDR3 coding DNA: TGTGCCAGCAGCCCCTCGCCGCACCTGAGGGAGCAGTACTTC.

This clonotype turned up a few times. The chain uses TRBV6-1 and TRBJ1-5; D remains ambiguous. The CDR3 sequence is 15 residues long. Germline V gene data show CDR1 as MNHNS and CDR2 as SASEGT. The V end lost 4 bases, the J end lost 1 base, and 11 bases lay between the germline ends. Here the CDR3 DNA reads TGTGCCAGCAGTGTTCAGGAGACAAGCAATCAGCCCCAGCATTTT. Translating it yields CASSVQETSNQPQHF.

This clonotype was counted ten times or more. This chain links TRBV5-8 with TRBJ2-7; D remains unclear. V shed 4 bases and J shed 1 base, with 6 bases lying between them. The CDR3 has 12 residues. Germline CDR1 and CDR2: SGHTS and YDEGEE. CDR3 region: CASSQDSYEQYF. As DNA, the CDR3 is TGTGCCAGCAGCCAAGATTCCTACGAGCAGTACTTC.

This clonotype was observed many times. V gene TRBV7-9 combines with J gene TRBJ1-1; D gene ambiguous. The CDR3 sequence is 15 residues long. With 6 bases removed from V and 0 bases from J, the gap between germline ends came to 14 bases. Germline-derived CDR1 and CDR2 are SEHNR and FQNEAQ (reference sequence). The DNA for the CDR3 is TGTGCCAGCAGTTTCGCCGGACGGGTGAACACTGAAGCTTTCTTT. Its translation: CASSFAGRVNTEAFF.

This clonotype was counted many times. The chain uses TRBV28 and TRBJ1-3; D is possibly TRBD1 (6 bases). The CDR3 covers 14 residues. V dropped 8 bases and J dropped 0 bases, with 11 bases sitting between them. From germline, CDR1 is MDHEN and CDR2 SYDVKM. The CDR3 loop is CASDTGSSGNTIYF. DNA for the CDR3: TGTGCCAGCGACACAGGGAGCTCTGGAAACACCATATATTTT.

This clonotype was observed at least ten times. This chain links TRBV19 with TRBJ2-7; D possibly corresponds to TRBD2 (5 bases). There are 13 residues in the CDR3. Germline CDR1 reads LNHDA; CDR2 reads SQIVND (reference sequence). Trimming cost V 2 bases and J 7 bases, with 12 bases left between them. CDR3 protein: CASSIFPTGEQYF. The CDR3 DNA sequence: TGTGCCAGTAGTATATTTCCGACGGGAGAGCAGTACTTC.

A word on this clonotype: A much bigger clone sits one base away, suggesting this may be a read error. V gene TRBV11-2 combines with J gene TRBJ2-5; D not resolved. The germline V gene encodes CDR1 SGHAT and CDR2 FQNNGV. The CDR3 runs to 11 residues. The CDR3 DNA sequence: TGTGTCAGCAGCTCCGGAGAGACCCAGTACTTC. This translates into CVSSSGETQYF.

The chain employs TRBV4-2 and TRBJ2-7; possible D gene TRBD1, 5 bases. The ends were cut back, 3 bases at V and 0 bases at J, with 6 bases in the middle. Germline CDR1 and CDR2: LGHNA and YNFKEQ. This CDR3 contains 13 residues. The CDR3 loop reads CASSQTVSYEQYF. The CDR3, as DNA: TGTGCCAGCAGCCAGACAGTCTCCTACGAGCAGTACTTC.

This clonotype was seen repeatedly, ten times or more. CDR3: CASRQGSTEAFF. The CDR3 bases are TGTGCCAGCAGACAGGGTAGCACTGAAGCTTTCTTT. V usage is TRBV28 and J usage is TRBJ1-1, with D possibly being TRBD1 (6 bases). Germline V CDR1 and CDR2: MDHEN, SYDVKM. V gave up 6 bases and J gave up 4 bases, with 9 bases separating them. The CDR3 sequence is 12 residues long.